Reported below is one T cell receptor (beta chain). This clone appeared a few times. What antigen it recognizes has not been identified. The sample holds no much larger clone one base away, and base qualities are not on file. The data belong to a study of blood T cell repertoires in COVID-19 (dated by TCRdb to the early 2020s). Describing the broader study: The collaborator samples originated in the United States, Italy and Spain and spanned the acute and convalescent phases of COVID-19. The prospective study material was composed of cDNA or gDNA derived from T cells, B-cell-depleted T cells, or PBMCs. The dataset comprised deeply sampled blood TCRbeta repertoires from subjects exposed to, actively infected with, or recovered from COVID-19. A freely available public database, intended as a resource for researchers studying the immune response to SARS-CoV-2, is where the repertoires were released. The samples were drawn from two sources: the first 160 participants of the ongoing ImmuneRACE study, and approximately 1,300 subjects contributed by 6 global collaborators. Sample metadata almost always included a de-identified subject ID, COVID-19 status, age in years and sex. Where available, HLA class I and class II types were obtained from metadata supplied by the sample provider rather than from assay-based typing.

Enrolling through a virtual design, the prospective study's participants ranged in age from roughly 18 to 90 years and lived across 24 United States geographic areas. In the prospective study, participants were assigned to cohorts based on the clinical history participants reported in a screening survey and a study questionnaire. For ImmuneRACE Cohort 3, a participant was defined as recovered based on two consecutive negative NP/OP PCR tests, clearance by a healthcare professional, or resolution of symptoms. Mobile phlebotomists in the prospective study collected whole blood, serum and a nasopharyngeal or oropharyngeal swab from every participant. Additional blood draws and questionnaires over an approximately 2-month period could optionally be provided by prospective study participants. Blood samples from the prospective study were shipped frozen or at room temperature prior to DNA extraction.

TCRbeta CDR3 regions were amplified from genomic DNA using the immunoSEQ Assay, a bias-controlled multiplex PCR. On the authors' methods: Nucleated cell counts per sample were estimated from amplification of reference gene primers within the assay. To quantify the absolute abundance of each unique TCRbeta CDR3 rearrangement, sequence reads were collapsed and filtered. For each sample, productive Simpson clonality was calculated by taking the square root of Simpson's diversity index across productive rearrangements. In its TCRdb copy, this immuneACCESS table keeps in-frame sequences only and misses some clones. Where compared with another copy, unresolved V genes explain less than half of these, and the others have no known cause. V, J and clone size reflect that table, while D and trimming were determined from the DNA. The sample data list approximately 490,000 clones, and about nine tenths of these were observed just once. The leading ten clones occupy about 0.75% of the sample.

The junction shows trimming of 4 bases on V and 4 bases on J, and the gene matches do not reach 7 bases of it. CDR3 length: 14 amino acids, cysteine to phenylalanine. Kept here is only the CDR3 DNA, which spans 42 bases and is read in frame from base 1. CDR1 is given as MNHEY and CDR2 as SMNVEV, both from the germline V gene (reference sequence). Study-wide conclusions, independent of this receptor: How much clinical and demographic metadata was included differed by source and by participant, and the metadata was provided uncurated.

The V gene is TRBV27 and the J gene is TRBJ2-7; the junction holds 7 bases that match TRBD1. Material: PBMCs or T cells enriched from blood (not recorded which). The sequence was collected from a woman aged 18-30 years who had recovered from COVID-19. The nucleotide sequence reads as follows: TGTGCCAGCAGTTCCTCCGGGACAGAATACGAGCAGTACTTC. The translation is CASSSSGTEYEQYF.